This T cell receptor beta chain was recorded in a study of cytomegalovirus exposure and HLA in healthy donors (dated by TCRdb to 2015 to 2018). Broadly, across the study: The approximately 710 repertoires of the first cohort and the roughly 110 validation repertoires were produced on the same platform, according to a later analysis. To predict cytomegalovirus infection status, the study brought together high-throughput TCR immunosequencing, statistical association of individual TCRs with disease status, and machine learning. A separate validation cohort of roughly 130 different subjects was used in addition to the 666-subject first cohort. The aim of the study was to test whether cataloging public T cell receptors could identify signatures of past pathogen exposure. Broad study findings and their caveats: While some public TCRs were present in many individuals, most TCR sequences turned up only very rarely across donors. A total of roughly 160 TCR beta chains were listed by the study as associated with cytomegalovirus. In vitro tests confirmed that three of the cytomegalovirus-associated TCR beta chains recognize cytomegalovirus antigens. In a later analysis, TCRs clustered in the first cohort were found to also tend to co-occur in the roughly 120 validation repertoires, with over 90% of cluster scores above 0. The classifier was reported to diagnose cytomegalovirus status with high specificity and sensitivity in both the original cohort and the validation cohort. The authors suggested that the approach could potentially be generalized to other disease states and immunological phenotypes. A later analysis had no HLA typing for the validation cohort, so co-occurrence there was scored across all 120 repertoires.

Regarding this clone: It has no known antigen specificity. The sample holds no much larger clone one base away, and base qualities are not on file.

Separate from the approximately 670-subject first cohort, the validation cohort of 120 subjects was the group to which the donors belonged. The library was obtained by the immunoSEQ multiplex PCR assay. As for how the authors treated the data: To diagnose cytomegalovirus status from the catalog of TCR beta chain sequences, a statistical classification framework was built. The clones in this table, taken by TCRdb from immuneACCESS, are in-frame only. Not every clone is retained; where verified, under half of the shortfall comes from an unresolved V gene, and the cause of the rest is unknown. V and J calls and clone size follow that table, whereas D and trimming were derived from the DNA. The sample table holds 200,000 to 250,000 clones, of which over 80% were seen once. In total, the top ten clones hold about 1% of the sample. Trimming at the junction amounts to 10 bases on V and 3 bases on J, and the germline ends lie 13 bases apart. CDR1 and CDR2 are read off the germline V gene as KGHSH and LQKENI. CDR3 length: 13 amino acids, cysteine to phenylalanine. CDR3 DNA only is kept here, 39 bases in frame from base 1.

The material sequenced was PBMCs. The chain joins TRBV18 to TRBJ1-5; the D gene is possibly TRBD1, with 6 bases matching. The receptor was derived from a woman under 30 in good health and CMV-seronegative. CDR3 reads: CANSRGSNQPQHF. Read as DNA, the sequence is TGTGCCAATTCCAGGGGATCCAATCAGCCCCAGCATTTT.